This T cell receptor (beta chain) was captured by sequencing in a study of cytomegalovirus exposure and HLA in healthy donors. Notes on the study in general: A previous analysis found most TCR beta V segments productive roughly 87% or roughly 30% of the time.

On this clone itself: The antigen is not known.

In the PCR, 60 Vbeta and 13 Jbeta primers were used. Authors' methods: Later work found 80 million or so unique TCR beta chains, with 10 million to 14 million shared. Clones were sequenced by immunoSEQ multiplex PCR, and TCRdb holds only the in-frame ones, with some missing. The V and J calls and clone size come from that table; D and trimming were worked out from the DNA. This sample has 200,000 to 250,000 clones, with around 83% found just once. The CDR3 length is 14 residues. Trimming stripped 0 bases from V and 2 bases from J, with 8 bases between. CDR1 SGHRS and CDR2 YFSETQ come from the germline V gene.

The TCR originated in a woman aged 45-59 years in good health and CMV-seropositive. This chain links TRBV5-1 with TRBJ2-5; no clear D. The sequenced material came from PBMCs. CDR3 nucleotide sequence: TGCGCCAGCAGCTTGGCCTGGCAGCAAGAGACCCAGTACTTC. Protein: CASSLAWQQETQYF.